The clone carrying this TCR beta chain showed up just a few times. What it recognizes is unknown. This sample was taken from a study of identical twins. TCRdb used MiXCR to reprocess the 5' RACE reads, holding one entry per CDR3 protein. This repertoire shows about 1.7 million distinct CDR3 sequences, 32% found once; its top ten account for about 0.27%. Study-wide results and caveats: A lower insertion count was a feature of abundant cord blood beta clonotypes, with no such feature in memory repertoires.

All donors comprised healthy Caucasians. The CDR3 is made up of 13 amino acids. The germline V gene has CDR1 SGHTA and CDR2 FQGNSA. This chain joins TRBV7-2 and TRBJ2-5; D perhaps matches TRBD2 (7 bases). The closer fit of TRBJ2-7 to the DNA end suggests the J call may be wrong. The TCR originated in a newborn girl in good health. The sequencing sample was made of cord blood. The CDR3 reads CASSKGGRYEQYF. The DNA of the CDR3 is TGTGCCAGCAGTAAGGGGGGGCGCTACGAGCAGTACTTC.